Listed here are 13 T cell receptor beta chains from one sample, sequenced in a study of blood T cell repertoires in COVID-19. Sequencing was performed with immunoSEQ multiplex PCR; in TCRdb, only in-frame clones are kept and a portion is missing. Here the sample spans around 250,000 clones, about 89% being singletons. The sequencing sample was made of peripheral blood. The receptors originated from a woman aged 35 to 49 who had recovered from COVID-19.

The chain recombines TRBV7-2 with TRBJ2-7, with 10 bases fitting TRBD2. The CDR3 consists of 15 residues. J was trimmed by 4 bases and V by 6 bases; bases with no gene match: 9. From germline, CDR1 is SGHTA and CDR2 FQGNSA. The CDR3 loop is CASSRWGTSEYEQYF. CDR3 sequence (DNA): TGTGCCAGCAGTCGCTGGGGGACTAGCGAATACGAGCAGTACTTC.

This chain joins TRBV15 and TRBJ2-5, with a tentative D call TRBD1 (6 bases). The V and J ends lost 0 bases and 5 bases respectively, with 13 bases between them. Germline V CDR1 and CDR2: LNHNV, YYDKDF (reference sequence). CDR3 size: 15 residues. CDR3 protein: CATSREQQGWETQYF. The CDR3, as DNA: TGTGCCACCAGCAGAGAGCAACAGGGCTGGGAGACCCAGTACTTC.

V gene TRBV6-4 combines with J gene TRBJ2-1, with 12 bases that match TRBD2. The CDR3 has 16 amino acids. The V gene end was trimmed by 6 bases and the J gene end by 0 bases; junction bases not matched to a gene: 3. Germline V gene lookup returns CDR1 MRHNA and CDR2 SNTAGT. As DNA, the CDR3 is TGTGCCAGCAGCCAGACTAGCGGGAGCTCCTACAATGAGCAGTTCTTC. Its translation: CASSQTSGSSYNEQFF.

This clone was observed a single time. This rearrangement joins TRBV6-5 to TRBJ2-3; 7 bases line up with TRBD2. Germline trimming cut 4 bases from V and 3 bases from J; bases unmatched to any gene: 4. This CDR3 is 14 amino acids long. CDR1 is MNHEY and CDR2 is SVGAGI in the germline V gene. The CDR3 loop is CASSLKRETDTQYF. Here the CDR3 DNA reads TGTGCCAGCAGTTTGAAGCGGGAAACAGATACGCAGTATTTT.

The chain links TRBV7-2 to TRBJ1-2; 8 nucleotides align to TRBD1. Per the germline V gene, CDR1 is SGHTA and CDR2 is FQGNSA. V lost 5 bases, J lost 0 bases, and 5 bases stayed unmatched. This CDR3 is built from 15 residues. CDR3 sequence (DNA): TGTGCCAGCAGCCCACGGACAGGGACTAACTATGGCTACACCTTC. Translating gives CASSPRTGTNYGYTF.

Only one count was recorded for this clone. This chain links TRBV3-1 (or the pseudogene TRBV3-2) with TRBJ1-1; 7 bases agree with TRBD1. The length of the CDR3 is 15 residues. Germline assignment: CDR1 LGHDT and CDR2 YNNKEL (reference sequence). J gave up 10 bases and V 4 bases, and 15 bases lay outside the gene matches. The DNA of the CDR3 is TGTGCCAGCAGCCGCTCCGGGACAGTGAAATTTGCAGCTTTCTTT. Its translation: CASSRSGTVKFAAFF.

The chain uses TRBV30 and TRBJ1-4; D is uncertain. Germline CDR1 is GTSNPN and CDR2 is SVGIG (reference sequence). The ends were cut back, 1 base at V and 3 bases at J, with 12 bases in the middle. This CDR3 comprises 15 residues. The CDR3 DNA follows: TGTGCCTGGAGTGAGGCTTACGAGGCTAATGAAAAACTGTTTTTT. It codes for CAWSEAYEANEKLFF.

The chain links TRBV5-4 to TRBJ1-1; the D gene is possibly TRBD1 (6 bases). Germline V gene lookup returns CDR1 SGHNT and CDR2 YYREEE (reference sequence). V was trimmed by 5 bases and J by 6 bases, leaving 14 bases between them. This CDR3 has 13 residues. The CDR3 bases are TGTGCCAGCAGTTACCGACAGGAAGCTGAAGCTTTCTTT. This codes for CASSYRQEAEAFF.

The chain has TRBV12-5 and TRBJ2-7; D is uncertain. Germline-derived CDR1 and CDR2 are LGHNT and FRNRAP. Trimming took off 1 base at V and 4 bases at J, with 8 bases between the two ends. This CDR3 contains 13 residues. The CDR3 sequence: CASGLGEKYEQYF. CDR3 sequence (DNA): TGTGCTAGTGGTTTGGGAGAAAAGTACGAGCAGTACTTC.

This chain joins TRBV25-1 and TRBJ2-6, with 14 bases that match TRBD2. CDR3 size: 18 residues. V lost 4 bases, J lost 3 bases, and 5 bases stayed unmatched. Germline V gives CDR1 MGHDK, CDR2 SYGVNS. The CDR3 loop is CASSGPGLAGVGANVLTF. The CDR3 DNA follows: TGTGCCAGCAGTGGGCCGGGACTAGCGGGAGTTGGGGCCAACGTCCTGACTTTC.

The V gene is TRBV23-1, the J gene TRBJ2-7; the match to TRBD1 covers 7 bases. Being an ORF, TRBV23-1 has a function that is uncertain. The CDR3 is 16 amino acids. The V gene end was trimmed by 0 bases and the J gene end by 2 bases; junction bases not matched to a gene: 7. The CDR3 region is CASSQSKGQRPYEQYF. CDR3 DNA: TGCGCCAGCAGTCAATCGAAGGGACAGCGTCCCTACGAGCAGTACTTC.

The chain joins TRBV5-1 to TRBJ2-1; D remains ambiguous. The CDR3 has 11 residues. The V end lost 6 bases, the J end lost 10 bases, and 11 bases lay between the germline ends. Germline CDR1 and CDR2: SGHRS and YFSETQ. The CDR3 DNA follows: TGCGCCAGCAAATTCACACAGGAGCAGTTCTTC. It encodes CASKFTQEQFF.

The V gene is TRBV7-8, the J gene TRBJ2-2; maybe TRBD1 (6 bases). Trimming left V 7 bases short and J 3 bases short, with 12 bases between. Per germline, CDR1 SGHVS and CDR2 FQNEAQ. The CDR3 length is 14 residues. CDR3 bases: TGTGCCAGCATCCTTCCAGGGGACACCGGGGAGCTGTTTTTT. As protein: CASILPGDTGELFF.